The entry below describes one T cell receptor (beta chain). Its antigen is still unknown. This record belongs to a study of Ad26.COV2.S vaccination and SARS-CoV-2 variants. General observations from the study: With respect to non-spike TCR breadth, vaccine and placebo recipients were similar.

This CDR3 is 14 amino acids long. V lost 0 bases to trimming and J lost 2 bases, with 5 bases between them. Germline loops: CDR1 KGHDR, CDR2 SFDVKD. Assay used: immunoSEQ multiplex PCR; TCRdb lists only in-frame clones, some missing. In the table there are 500,000 or so clones, 70% to 90% of which are singletons. Treatment described: approximately 18 received Ad26.COV2.S at low or high dose, single or two shots; 5 received placebo; per-sample allocation not given. Samples were taken on day 63 after the first vaccine or placebo injection. The chain recombines TRBV24-1 with TRBJ2-3; no clear D gene. Sequenced here: peripheral blood, sampled in a trial of Ad26.COV2.S vaccine versus placebo. The sequence derives from a person between 18 and 59 years old who received the Ad26.COV2.S COVID-19 vaccine or a placebo. The CDR3 DNA reads TGTGCCACCAGTGATTTGCACCACACAGATACGCAGTATTTT. Translating gives CATSDLHHTDTQYF.